Listed below are T cell receptor beta chains from one sample, sequenced in a study of blood T cell repertoires in COVID-19. Libraries were prepared by immunoSEQ multiplex PCR; TCRdb keeps only in-frame clonotypes and omits some of them. The top ten clones hold approximately 5% of a sample with 200,000 to 250,000 clones, over 75% of them seen once. What was sequenced was peripheral blood. These TCRs come from a human donor in a cohort sampled during active COVID-19. The CDR3 runs from the conserved cysteine through the conserved F or W. A D gene is named only where the DNA matches it firmly. Clone size is shown for a subset of rows, as once, few, many or a class of expanded clone.

.,TRBJ1-5,TRBV7-9,TRBD1,CASSSDRGGWQPQHF,TGTGCCAGCAGCTCCGACAGGGGGGGCTGGCAGCCCCAGCATTTT
.,TRBJ2-7,TRBV19,TRBD1,CASSRQGAINEQYF,TGTGCCAGTAGTCGACAGGGGGCGATAAACGAGCAGTACTTC
.,TRBJ2-3,TRBV18,.,CASSPTGLRGITDTQYF,TGTGCCAGCTCACCGACGGGACTTCGGGGAATCACAGATACGCAGTATTTT
many,TRBJ2-1,TRBV27,.,CASSRRDGGDEQFF,TGTGCCAGCAGTCGACGGGACGGAGGGGATGAGCAGTTCTTC
.,TRBJ1-4,TRBV5-1,.,CASSLGFGFATNEKLFF,TGCGCCAGCAGCTTGGGCTTCGGGTTTGCAACTAATGAAAAACTGTTTTTT
.,TRBJ2-3,TRBV9,TRBD2,CASSVFSGGTDTQYF,TGTGCCAGCAGCGTATTCTCCGGGGGGACAGATACGCAGTATTTT
few,TRBJ1-2,TRBV25-1,TRBD1,CASSELGQAHNYGYTF,TGTGCCAGCAGTGAACTGGGACAGGCTCATAACTATGGCTACACCTTC
.,TRBJ1-1,TRBV5-5,.,CASSLTGQNTEAFF,TGTGCCAGCAGCCTCACGGGACAGAACACTGAAGCTTTCTTT
.,TRBJ2-1,TRBV7-3,TRBD2,CASSLTPRGAGGYEDEQFF,TGTGCCAGCAGCTTAACCCCCCGGGGGGCGGGAGGGTATGAAGATGAGCAGTTCTTC
few,TRBJ1-2,TRBV11-2,TRBD1,CASSETTGGYGYTF,TGTGCCAGCAGCGAAACGACAGGGGGCTATGGCTACACCTTC
.,TRBJ1-5,TRBV29-1,.,CSERVIVNQPQHF,TGCAGCGAACGGGTCATAGTAAATCAGCCCCAGCATTTT
.,TRBJ1-1,TRBV27,TRBD1,CASSPWTGGTEAFF,TGTGCCAGCAGTCCCTGGACAGGGGGAACTGAAGCTTTCTTT
.,TRBJ2-6,TRBV11-2,.,CASSSVQVSGANVLTF,TGTGCCAGCAGCTCCGTTCAGGTCTCTGGGGCCAACGTCCTGACTTTC
few,TRBJ2-2,TRBV2,TRBD2,CASRQTGLAGSRAGELFF,TGTGCCAGCAGACAGACCGGACTAGCGGGATCGCGGGCCGGGGAGCTGTTTTTT
once,TRBJ1-2,TRBV30,.,CAWSVGRSQGYTF,TGTGCCTGGAGTGTGGGCAGGTCCCAAGGCTACACCTTC
.,TRBJ2-1,TRBV6-5,TRBD2,CASSRLAGVSNEQFF,TGTGCCAGCAGTCGACTAGCGGGAGTATCCAATGAGCAGTTCTTC